A single sample is the source of the 21 T cell receptor beta chains below, sequenced in a study of blood T cell repertoires in COVID-19. Profiling relied on immunoSEQ multiplex PCR, and the TCRdb table lists in-frame clones only, not all of them. The table records under 150,000 clones, approximately 90% of them present only once. The sequencing sample was made of peripheral blood. The receptors were gathered from a man between 65 and 80 years old with active COVID-19.

This sequence joins TRBV6-5 and TRBJ2-6; the D is unclear. This CDR3 contains 14 residues. Trimming shortened V by 6 bases and J by 1 base, and 7 bases separated the two germline ends. Germline CDR1 and CDR2: MNHEY and SVGAGI. The CDR3 region has the DNA TGTGCCAGCAGGCAACTTTCTGGGGCCAACGTCCTGACTTTC. Its translation: CASRQLSGANVLTF.

This rearrangement joins TRBV14 to TRBJ2-3; TRBD2 matches 9 bases. The trim removed 6 bases at V and 6 bases at J, leaving 7 bases unmatched. CDR3 length: 14 residues. CDR1 and CDR2 from the germline V gene are SGHDN and FVKESK. The CDR3 sequence: CASRGLSGSDTQYF. Here the CDR3 DNA reads TGTGCCAGCAGAGGACTTAGCGGGAGTGATACGCAGTATTTT.

About this clone itself: Mismatch with germline at one junction end may stem from a read error. The V call is TRBV6-1, the J call TRBJ1-5, with a tentative D call TRBD1 (5 bases). Per germline, CDR1 MNHNS and CDR2 SASEGT. The CDR3 has 17 amino acids. The CDR3 DNA follows: TGTGCCAGCACTGAAAGTCTTCAGGGCCGGGTAAGGCAGCCCCAGCATTTT. It yields the protein CASTESLQGRVRQPQHF.

This chain links TRBV5-8 with TRBJ2-7; TRBD2 matches at 10 bases. Germline V gene sequence: CDR1 SGHTS, CDR2 YDEGEE. V lost 4 bases to trimming and J lost 0 bases; unmatched junction nucleotides: 7. The CDR3 length is 16 residues. The CDR3 nucleotides read TGTGCCAGCAGCGTCCCACGGACTAGCGGCTCCTACGAGCAGTACTTC. It is translated as CASSVPRTSGSYEQYF. The full variable domain, completed using reference TRBV5-8 and TRBJ2-7, is EAGVTQSPTHLIKTRGQQATLRCSPISGHTSVYWYQQALGLGLQFLLWYDEGEERNRGNFPPRFSGRQFPNYSSELNVNALELEDSALYLCASSVPRTSGSYEQYFGPGTRLTVT.

This rearrangement joins TRBV5-8 to TRBJ2-3; 12 bases match TRBD2. Trimming removed 4 bases from V and 3 bases from J; junction bases left unmatched: 3. Germline values: CDR1 SGHTS, CDR2 YDEGEE. The CDR3 contains 15 residues. The CDR3 DNA reads TGTGCCAGCAGCGGACTAGCGGGAAGGACAGATACGCAGTATTTT. Protein product: CASSGLAGRTDTQYF.

V and J are TRBV5-3 and TRBJ2-2; 8 positions match TRBD2. TRBV5-3 qualifies as an ORF whose function is uncertain. CDR3 size: 16 residues. V shed 0 bases, J shed 7 bases, and the junction held 8 bases outside the gene matches. CDR3 loop: CARSLVPGRAVGELFF. As DNA, the CDR3 is TGTGCCAGAAGCTTGGTTCCCGGGAGGGCCGTCGGGGAGCTGTTTTTT.

The V call is TRBV5-6, the J call TRBJ2-5; 8 bases align to TRBD2. V shed 3 bases, J shed 2 bases, and the junction held 3 bases outside the gene matches. CDR1 is SGHDT, CDR2 YYEEEE, per germline. The CDR3 is 14 amino acids. The CDR3 nucleotides are TGTGCCAGCAGCTCCGGGACTAGACAAGAGACCCAGTACTTC. Translating gives CASSSGTRQETQYF.

The rearrangement uses TRBV9 and TRBJ2-7, with D maybe TRBD2 (5 bases). The CDR3 contains 15 residues. Germline CDR1 reads SGDLS; CDR2 reads YYNGEE. V was pared by 4 bases and J by 0 bases, with 14 bases between. DNA for the CDR3: TGTGCCAGCAGCAAATCGGAGGCAAGCTCCTACGAGCAGTACTTC. Its translation is CASSKSEASSYEQYF.

This chain links TRBV28 with TRBJ2-5; a weak D match, TRBD1 (6 bases). Germline CDR1 MDHEN, CDR2 SYDVKM. Trimming removed 5 bases at V and 2 bases at J, with 9 bases between. This CDR3 comprises 13 residues. This CDR3 reads CASSNRVQETQYF. As DNA, the CDR3 is TGTGCCAGCAGTAACAGGGTACAAGAGACCCAGTACTTC. The full variable domain, in which reference TRBV28 and TRBJ2-5 provide the parts outside the CDR3, is DVKVTQSSRYLVKRTGEKVFLECVQDMDHENMFWYRQDPGLGLRLIYFSYDVKMKEKGDIPEGYSVSREKKERFSLILESASTNQTSMYLCASSNRVQETQYFGPGTRLLVL.

This chain connects TRBV28 to TRBJ1-3; TRBD1 is a possible D gene (6 bases). With 4 bases removed from V and 9 bases from J, the gap between germline ends came to 19 bases. Looked up from germline, CDR1 is MDHEN and CDR2 is SYDVKM. The CDR3 covers 15 residues. CDR3 bases: TGTGCCAGCAGTTCCCCCTCAGGGGCCCCAGGCACCATATATTTT. The encoded protein is CASSSPSGAPGTIYF.

The CDR3 nucleotides are TGTGCAAGCCCCTCCAAGGTGGGAGTCTACGAGCAGTACTTC. This encodes CASPSKVGVYEQYF. V is TRBV12-2 and J is TRBJ2-7; no DNA check was done on the table's D call, TRBD2. TRBV12-2 is tagged as a pseudogene. CDR3 length: 14 residues.

The chain recombines TRBV6-6 with TRBJ2-2; 10 nucleotides align to TRBD2. This CDR3 comprises 14 residues. The germline gives CDR1 MNHNY, CDR2 SVGAGI (reference sequence). The trim removed 7 bases at V and 4 bases at J, leaving 3 bases unmatched. The CDR3 reads CASKGLASTGELFF. The CDR3, as DNA: TGTGCCAGCAAGGGACTAGCGAGCACCGGGGAGCTGTTTTTT.

The CDR3: CASSLLAGGPHEQFF. CDR3 nucleotides: TGTGCCAGCAGTTTACTAGCGGGAGGGCCACATGAGCAGTTCTTC. The chain has TRBV27 and TRBJ2-1, with TRBD2 matching over 12 bases. Germline CDR1 MNHEY, CDR2 SMNVEV (reference sequence). The CDR3 is 15 amino acids. J gave up 8 bases and V 2 bases, and 4 bases lay outside the gene matches.

The gene calls are TRBV2 and TRBJ2-1, with TRBD1 matching over 7 bases. Unmatched junction bases numbered 5, after V lost 6 bases and J lost 6 bases. The CDR3 is 13 amino acids. CDR1 and CDR2 (germline): SNHLY, FYNNEI. This CDR3 reads CASSRTGFNEQFF. For the CDR3, the DNA is TGTGCCAGCAGCCGGACAGGCTTCAATGAGCAGTTCTTC.

This clone was counted between two and nine times. The chain's CDR3 is CASSGTGGNSPLHF. The CDR3 DNA follows: TGTGCCAGCAGTGGGACAGGGGGTAATTCACCCCTCCACTTT. The chain carries TRBV2 and TRBJ1-6, with 10 positions matching TRBD1. Germline V gene sequence: CDR1 SNHLY, CDR2 FYNNEI. The CDR3 runs to 14 residues. Trimming took 4 bases from V and 6 from J; bases not matched to a gene: 0.

V gene TRBV30 combines with J gene TRBJ1-6; D ambiguous. Deletions cut 1 base from V and 10 bases from J, with 11 bases between. Germline-derived CDR1 and CDR2 are GTSNPN and SVGIG (reference sequence). CDR3 length: 13 residues. The DNA for the CDR3 is TGTGCCTGGAGTGAGCGACGATCCTCACCCCTCCACTTT. This sequence encodes CAWSERRSSPLHF. The variable domain in full, completed from reference TRBV30 and TRBJ1-6, reads SQTIHQWPATLVQPVGSPLSLECTVEGTSNPNLYWYRQAAGRGLQLLFYSVGIGQISSEVPQNLSASRPQDRQFILSSKKLLLSDSGFYLCAWSERRSSPLHFGNGTRLTVT.

In its sample, this clone was seen many times. The chain combines TRBV6-5 with TRBJ1-1; D perhaps matches TRBD1 (5 bases). V was cut by 3 bases and J by 7 bases, with 12 bases left in between. CDR1 is MNHEY and CDR2 is SVGAGI in the germline V gene. CDR3 size: 13 residues. CDR3 residues: CASSYEGRSEAFF. CDR3 coding DNA: TGTGCCAGCAGTTATGAGGGGAGGAGTGAAGCTTTCTTT.

This chain connects TRBV5-1 to TRBJ2-6, with 8 bases identical to TRBD1. V lost 4 bases, J lost 0 bases, and 6 bases stayed unmatched. The CDR3 length is 17 residues. Germline loops: CDR1 SGHRS, CDR2 YFSETQ. Here the CDR3 DNA reads TGCGCCAGCAGCCCGGGACAGGAATCCTCTGGGGCCAACGTCCTGACTTTC. Protein sequence: CASSPGQESSGANVLTF.

The chain combines TRBV27 with TRBJ2-1; 8 nucleotides agree with TRBD2. The CDR3 runs to 15 residues. Germline assignment: CDR1 MNHEY and CDR2 SMNVEV (reference sequence). The junction had 12 bases not matched to a gene; V was cut back by 7 bases and J by 7 bases. CDR3 region: CASTPSGSRRNEQFF. The CDR3, as DNA: TGTGCCAGCACTCCAAGCGGGAGTCGAAGGAATGAGCAGTTCTTC.

The rearrangement links TRBV20-1 to TRBJ2-6; TRBD2 agrees at 8 bases. V lost 3 bases, J lost 0 bases, and 4 bases stayed unmatched. This CDR3 comprises 16 residues. CDR1 DFQATT and CDR2 SNEGSKA come from the germline V gene (reference sequence). CDR3 loop: CSASHSGGSGANVLTF. CDR3 DNA sequence: TGCAGTGCTAGTCACAGCGGGGGCTCTGGGGCCAACGTCCTGACTTTC.

This clone was seen a single time. The rearrangement uses TRBV14 and TRBJ1-1, with D possibly being TRBD1 (5 bases). The CDR3 covers 15 residues. Germline CDR1 reads SGHDN; CDR2 reads FVKESK. Trimming removed 4 bases at V and 1 base at J, with 13 bases between. The CDR3 here is CASSLWQGGNTEAFF. The CDR3 DNA reads as TGTGCCAGCAGCCTCTGGCAGGGCGGGAACACTGAAGCTTTCTTT.